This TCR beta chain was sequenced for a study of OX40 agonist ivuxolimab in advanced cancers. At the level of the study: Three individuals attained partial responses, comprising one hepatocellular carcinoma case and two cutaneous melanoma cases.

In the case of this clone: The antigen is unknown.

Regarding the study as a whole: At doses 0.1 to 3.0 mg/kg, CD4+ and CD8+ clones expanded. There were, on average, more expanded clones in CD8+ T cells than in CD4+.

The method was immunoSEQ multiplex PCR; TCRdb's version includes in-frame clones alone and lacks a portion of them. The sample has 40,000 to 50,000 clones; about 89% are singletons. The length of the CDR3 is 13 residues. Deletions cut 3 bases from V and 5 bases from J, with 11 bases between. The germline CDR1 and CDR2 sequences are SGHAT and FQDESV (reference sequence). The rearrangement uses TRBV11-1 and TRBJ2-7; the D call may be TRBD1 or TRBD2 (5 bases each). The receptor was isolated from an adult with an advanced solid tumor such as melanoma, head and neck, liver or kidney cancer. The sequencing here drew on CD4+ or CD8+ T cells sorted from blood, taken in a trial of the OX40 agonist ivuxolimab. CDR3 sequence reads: CASSFAGTNEQYF. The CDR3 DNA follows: TGTGCCAGCAGCTTCGCAGGGACCAACGAGCAGTACTTC.